The 5 T cell receptor beta chains in this list originate from one sample, sequenced in a study of T-cell memory formation after mild COVID-19. TCRdb reprocessed the 5' RACE reads via MiXCR and lists one record per CDR3 protein. The sample lists roughly 320,000 distinct CDR3 sequences, under 30% occurring once. The sample was PBMCs or a T cell subset sorted from them (not recorded which). The source of these receptors is an adult woman who had mild COVID-19 (a few samples of this study predate the infection). Cell type and time point are not known.

The rearrangement joins TRBV7-9 to TRBJ2-7; D is uncertain. From germline, CDR1 is SEHNR and CDR2 FQNEAQ (reference sequence). CDR3 length: 11 residues. With 6 bases removed from V and 6 bases from J, the gap between germline ends came to 9 bases. CDR3 sequence reads: CASSISSEQYF. CDR3 in DNA: TGTGCCAGCAGTATCTCCAGCGAGCAGTACTTC. Looking up the rest from reference TRBV7-9 and TRBJ2-7 gives the full variable domain: DTGVSQNPRHKITKRGQNVTFRCDPISEHNRLYWYRQTLGQGPEFLTYFQNEAQLEKSRLLSDRFSAERPKGSFSTLEIQRTEQGDSAMYLCASSISSEQYFGPGTRLTVT.

The V call is TRBV30, the J call TRBJ2-7, with D uncertain. Germline lookup yields CDR1 GTSNPN and CDR2 SVGIG (reference sequence). There are 11 residues in the CDR3. Trimming stripped 4 bases from V and 6 bases from J, with 10 bases between. The CDR3 DNA follows: TGTGCCTGGAAGGAGCTGGGCGAGCAGTACTTC. It codes for CAWKELGEQYF. The full variable domain, with the rest looked up from reference TRBV30 and TRBJ2-7, is SQTIHQWPATLVQPVGSPLSLECTVEGTSNPNLYWYRQAAGRGLQLLFYSVGIGQISSEVPQNLSASRPQDRQFILSSKKLLLSDSGFYLCAWKELGEQYFGPGTRLTVT.

V is TRBV4-1 and J is TRBJ2-2; 7 bases line up with TRBD2. The CDR3 is 17 amino acids. Unmatched junction bases numbered 9, after V lost 5 bases and J lost 0 bases. The germline V gene has CDR1 MGHRA and CDR2 YSYEKL. CDR3 amino acids: CASSKAGRGSNTGELFF. Here the CDR3 DNA reads TGCGCCAGCAGCAAAGCAGGGCGGGGGTCGAACACCGGGGAGCTGTTTTTT.

This clonotype has more than one count but fewer than ten. At one of its ends the junction is not consistent with the germline gene, which may arise from a read error. The chain employs TRBV7-7 and TRBJ2-2; 7 nucleotides line up with TRBD2. This CDR3 contains 15 residues. Germline assignment: CDR1 SSHAT and CDR2 FNYEAQ (reference sequence). DNA for the CDR3: TGTGCTAGCAGCCCGGAGACTAGCAGCACCGGGGAGCTGTTTTTT. This gives the protein CASSPETSSTGELFF.

This clonotype has a count of ten or more. V usage is TRBV5-1 and J usage is TRBJ2-3; unclear D gene. The CDR3 spans 12 residues. Looked up from germline, CDR1 is SGHRS and CDR2 is YFSETQ. Trimming removed 0 bases at V and 5 bases at J, with 4 bases between. CDR3 DNA sequence: TGCGCCAGCAGCTTGGCAGGAGATACGCAGTATTTT. Protein: CASSLAGDTQYF.